The next 2 T cell receptor beta chains were all read from a single sample in a study of cytomegalovirus exposure and HLA in healthy donors. The PCR contained 60 Vbeta and 13 Jbeta primers. Sequencing was performed with immunoSEQ multiplex PCR; in TCRdb, only in-frame clones are kept and a portion is missing. The sample includes 95,000 to 150,000 clones. Sample: PBMCs. These receptors came from a man in his forties or fifties in good health and CMV-seronegative.

The chain recombines TRBV2 with TRBJ2-3; 7 bases agree with TRBD1. Germline V lookup: CDR1 SNHLY, CDR2 FYNNEI. The J segment lost 0 bases and the V segment lost 9 bases, leaving 15 bases of the junction unmatched. This CDR3 is built from 17 residues. The CDR3 sequence is CARGTGDRAQSTDTQYF. CDR3 DNA: TGTGCCAGAGGCACCGGGGACAGAGCTCAGAGCACAGATACGCAGTATTTT.

The chain recombines TRBV7-8 with TRBJ1-1; possibly TRBD1 for D (5 bases). The CDR3 has 15 residues. V shed 5 bases and J shed 4 bases, with 17 bases lying between them. Germline assignment: CDR1 SGHVS and CDR2 FQNEAQ. The CDR3 sequence is CASSPRAGVGTEAFF. Written as DNA, the CDR3 is TGTGCCAGCAGCCCAAGGGCGGGGGTAGGCACTGAAGCTTTCTTT. The whole variable domain, remainder taken from reference TRBV7-8 and TRBJ1-1, is GAGVSQSPRYKVAKRGQDVALRCDPISGHVSLFWYQQALGQGPEFLTYFQNEAQLDKSGLPSDRFFAERPEGSVSTLKIQRTQQEDSAVYLCASSPRAGVGTEAFFGQGTRLTVV.